This T cell receptor beta chain came from a study of T cells in women clearing cervical HPV infection. Per the germline V gene, CDR1 is SGHTA and CDR2 is FQGNSA. The CDR3 is 15 residues long. To note about this clone: The DNA ends 3 residues before the CDR3 does, and the rest of the CDR3 is filled in from the germline J gene.

Dot-blot hybridization genotyped cervical HPV amplified with MY09/MY11 PCR. The data were produced by immunoSEQ multiplex PCR, yet TCRdb's version contains in-frame clones alone and is incomplete. This repertoire comprises under 20,000 clones; its ten largest clones make up roughly 16%. This chain links TRBV7-2 with TRBJ1-2; D might be TRBD1 (5 bases). Sequenced sample: blood buffy coat. The source of this sequence is a woman aged 18 to 75 with a cervical HPV16 infection that either progressed to CIN3+ or cleared (not recorded which). CDR3 bases read: TGTGCCAGCAGCTATAACCAGGGTTGGAGCTACGAC. Its translation: CASSYNQGWSYD. The full CDR3 is CASSYNQGWSYDYTF. The full variable domain, completed using reference TRBV7-2 and TRBJ1-2, is GAGVSQSPSNKVTEKGKDVELRCDPISGHTALYWYRQSLGQGLEFLIYFQGNSAPDKSGLPSDRFSAERTGGSVSTLTIQRTQQEDSAVYLCASSYNQGWSYDYTFGSGTRLTVV.